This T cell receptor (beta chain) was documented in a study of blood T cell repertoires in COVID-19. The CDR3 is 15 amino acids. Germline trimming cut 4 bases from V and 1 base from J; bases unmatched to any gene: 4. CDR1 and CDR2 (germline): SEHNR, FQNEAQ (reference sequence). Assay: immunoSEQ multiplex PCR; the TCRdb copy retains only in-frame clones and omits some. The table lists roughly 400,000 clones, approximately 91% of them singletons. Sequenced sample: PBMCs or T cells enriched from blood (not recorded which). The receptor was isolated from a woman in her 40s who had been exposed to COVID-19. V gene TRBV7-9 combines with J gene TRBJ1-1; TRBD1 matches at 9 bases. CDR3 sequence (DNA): TGTGCCAGCAGCTGGGGGGACAGGGCGAACACTGAAGCTTTCTTT. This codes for CASSWGDRANTEAFF.